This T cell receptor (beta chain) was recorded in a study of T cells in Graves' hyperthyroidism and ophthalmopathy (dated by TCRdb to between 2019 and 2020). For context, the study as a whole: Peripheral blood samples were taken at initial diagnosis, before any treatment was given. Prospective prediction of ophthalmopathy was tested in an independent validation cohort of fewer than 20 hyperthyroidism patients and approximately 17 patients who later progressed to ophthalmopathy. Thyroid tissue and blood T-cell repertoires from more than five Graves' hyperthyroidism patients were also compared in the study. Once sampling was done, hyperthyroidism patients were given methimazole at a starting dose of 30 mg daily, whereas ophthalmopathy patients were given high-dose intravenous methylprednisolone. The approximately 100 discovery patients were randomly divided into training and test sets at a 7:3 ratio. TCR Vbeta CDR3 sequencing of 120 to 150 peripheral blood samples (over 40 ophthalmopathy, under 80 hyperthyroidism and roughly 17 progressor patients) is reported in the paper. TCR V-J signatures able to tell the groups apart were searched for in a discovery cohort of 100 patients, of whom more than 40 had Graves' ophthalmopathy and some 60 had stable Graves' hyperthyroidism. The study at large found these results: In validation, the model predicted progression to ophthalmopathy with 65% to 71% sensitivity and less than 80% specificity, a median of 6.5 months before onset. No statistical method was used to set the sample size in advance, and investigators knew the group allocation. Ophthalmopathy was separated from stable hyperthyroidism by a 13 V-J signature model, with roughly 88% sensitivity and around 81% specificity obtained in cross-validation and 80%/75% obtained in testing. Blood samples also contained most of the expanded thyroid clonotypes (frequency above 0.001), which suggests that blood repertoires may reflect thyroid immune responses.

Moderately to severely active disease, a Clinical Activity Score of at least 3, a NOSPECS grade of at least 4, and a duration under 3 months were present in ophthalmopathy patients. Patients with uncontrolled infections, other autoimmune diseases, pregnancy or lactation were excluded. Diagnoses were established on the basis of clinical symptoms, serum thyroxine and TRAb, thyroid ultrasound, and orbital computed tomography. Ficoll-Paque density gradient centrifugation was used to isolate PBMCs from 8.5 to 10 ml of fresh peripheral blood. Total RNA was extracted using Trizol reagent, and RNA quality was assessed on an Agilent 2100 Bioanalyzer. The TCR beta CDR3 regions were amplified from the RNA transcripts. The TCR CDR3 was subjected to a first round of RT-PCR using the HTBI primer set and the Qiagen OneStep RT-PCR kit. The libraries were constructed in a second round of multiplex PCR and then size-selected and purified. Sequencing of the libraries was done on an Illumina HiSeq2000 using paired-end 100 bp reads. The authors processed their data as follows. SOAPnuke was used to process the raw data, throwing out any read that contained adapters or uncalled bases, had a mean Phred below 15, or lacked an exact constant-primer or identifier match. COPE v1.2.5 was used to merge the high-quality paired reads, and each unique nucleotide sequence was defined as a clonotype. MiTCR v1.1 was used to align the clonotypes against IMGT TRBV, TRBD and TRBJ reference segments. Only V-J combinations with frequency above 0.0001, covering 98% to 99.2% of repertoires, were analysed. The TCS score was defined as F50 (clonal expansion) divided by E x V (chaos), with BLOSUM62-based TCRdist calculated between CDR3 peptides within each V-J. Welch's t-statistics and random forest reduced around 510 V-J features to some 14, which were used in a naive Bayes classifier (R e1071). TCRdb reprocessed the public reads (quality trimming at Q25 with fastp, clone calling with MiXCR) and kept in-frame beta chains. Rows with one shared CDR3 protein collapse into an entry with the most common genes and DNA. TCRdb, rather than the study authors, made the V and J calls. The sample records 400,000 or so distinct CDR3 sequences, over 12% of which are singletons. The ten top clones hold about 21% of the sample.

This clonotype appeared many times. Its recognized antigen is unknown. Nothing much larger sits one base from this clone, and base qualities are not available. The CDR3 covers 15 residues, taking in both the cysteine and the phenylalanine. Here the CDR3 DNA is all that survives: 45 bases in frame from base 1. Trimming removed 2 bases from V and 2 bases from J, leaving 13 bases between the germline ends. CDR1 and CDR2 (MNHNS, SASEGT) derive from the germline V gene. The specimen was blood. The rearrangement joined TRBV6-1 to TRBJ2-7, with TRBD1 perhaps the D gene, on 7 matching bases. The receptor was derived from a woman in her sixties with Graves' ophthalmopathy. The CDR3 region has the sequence CASSEQAGQPYEQYF. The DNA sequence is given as TGTGCCAGCAGTGAACAGGCGGGACAGCCCTACGAGCAGTACTTC.